This TCR beta chain was retrieved from a study of blood T cell repertoires in COVID-19 (dated by TCRdb to 2018 to 2021). Regarding the complete study: Collaborator samples came from the United States, Italy and Spain and covered acute and convalescent phases of COVID-19. The prospective study material was composed of cDNA or gDNA derived from T cells, B-cell-depleted T cells, or PBMCs. The dataset comprised deeply sampled blood TCRbeta repertoires from subjects exposed to, actively infected with, or recovered from COVID-19. The repertoires were released in a freely available public database intended as a resource for research on the immune response to SARS-CoV-2. The samples were drawn from two sources: the first 160 participants of the ongoing ImmuneRACE study, and 1,000 to 1,500 subjects contributed by 6 global collaborators. Nearly every sample came with metadata listing a de-identified subject ID, COVID-19 status, age in years and sex. Where available, HLA class I and class II types were obtained from metadata supplied by the sample provider rather than from assay-based typing.

Via the germline V gene (reference sequence), CDR1 is LNHDA and CDR2 SQIVND. The V and J ends are trimmed by 9 bases and 7 bases, leaving 13 bases between them. From its cysteine to its phenylalanine, the CDR3 spans 12 amino acids. Solely the CDR3 DNA is kept, with 36 bases framed from the first base. A word on this clone: No antigen is known for it. Base quality data are lacking; no much larger clone is found one base away.

The paper as a whole reports these results and caveats: The quantity of clinical and demographic metadata differed by source and by participant and was supplied without curation.

The immunoSEQ Assay, a bias-controlled multiplex PCR, was used to amplify TCRbeta CDR3 regions from genomic DNA. As for how the authors treated the data: The number of nucleated cells in each sample was estimated by amplification of reference gene primers within the assay. To quantify the absolute abundance of each unique TCRbeta CDR3 rearrangement, sequence reads were collapsed and filtered. For each sample, productive Simpson clonality was calculated as the square root of Simpson's diversity index across productive rearrangements. The clones in this table, taken by TCRdb from immuneACCESS, are in-frame only. Not every clone is retained; where verified, under half of the shortfall comes from an unresolved V gene, and the cause of the rest is unknown. D and trimming come from the DNA, and the V and J calls and clone size come from that table. The sample table shows roughly 200,000 clones, and 80% to 90% are seen once. Around 10% of the sample is in the top ten clones.

In Seattle, one collaborating source enrolled patients while the infection was active and tracked those patients longitudinally over the course of disease. Each collaborating institution followed its own protocols to collect whole blood in K2EDTA tubes. For TCRbeta analysis, collaborators shipped samples in one of three forms: frozen whole blood, isolated PBMCs, or DNA extracted from either of those sample types. This clonotype was sampled from a woman aged 40 to 49 with COVID-19, enrolled during active disease. The source material was peripheral blood. The rearrangement combines TRBV19 with TRBJ1-3, with TRBD1 as a weak D call on 6 bases. The CDR3 in this case is CASPDRWNTIYF. Here is the DNA: TGTGCCAGCCCTGACAGGTGGAACACCATATATTTT.